This paragraph reports one T cell receptor beta chain. J lost 7 bases, V lost 2 bases, and 9 bases had no gene match. Germline V gene sequence: CDR1 SGHNT, CDR2 YYREEE (reference sequence). The length of the CDR3 is 16 residues. Measured with immunoSEQ multiplex PCR; TCRdb has only the in-frame clones, and not every one. The sample contains 300,000 to 350,000 clones, just under 85% of which appear only once. This entry is derived from a study of Ad26.COV2.S vaccination and SARS-CoV-2 variants. Documented treatment: about 20 received Ad26.COV2.S at low or high dose, single or two shots; about 5 received placebo; per-sample allocation not given. The study sampled participants on day 63 after the first vaccine or placebo injection.

The TCR sequence derives from a person between 18 and 59 years old who received the Ad26.COV2.S COVID-19 vaccine or a placebo. Sequencing was performed on peripheral blood, taken in a trial of Ad26.COV2.S vaccine versus placebo. This rearrangement joins TRBV5-4 to TRBJ1-6, with 7 bases matching TRBD1. CDR3 bases: TGTGCCAGCAGCTTAAAGACAGGGACGAGAAATTCACCCCTCCACTTT. It specifies CASSLKTGTRNSPLHF.